The T cell receptor beta chain under discussion was sequenced for a study of control samples from healthy donors and cancer patients (dated by TCRdb to the early 2020s). Library prep was done by the immunoSEQ multiplex PCR assay. The table was pulled from immuneACCESS by TCRdb, which kept in-frame rearrangements only. Such tables lose some clones; where checked, under half of the loss comes from unresolved V genes, and the rest has no known cause. A total of approximately 45,000 clones appear in this sample, 85% to 95% of them only once. Clones ranked in the top ten supply 22% of the sample. As concerns this clone: What antigen it recognizes has not been identified. Within one base of it there is no much larger clone, and no base qualities were kept.

V is shortened by 1 base, J by 4 bases, and the region joining them spans 10 bases. In the germline V gene (reference sequence), CDR1 corresponds to LNHDA and CDR2 to SQIVND. Inclusive of the bounding cysteine and phenylalanine, the CDR3 is 14 residues long. Only the CDR3 part of the read is kept: 42 bases, read in frame from the first base. The sequence is built from TRBV19 and TRBJ1-1; a tentative D call is TRBD1 (6 bases match). The receptor was isolated from a woman aged 40 to 49 with head and neck cancer. The sequenced sample was PBMCs. The DNA sequence is given as TGTGCCAGTAGTATAGTAGGGGGGTTCACTGAAGCTTTCTTT. Translated, it reads CASSIVGGFTEAFF.